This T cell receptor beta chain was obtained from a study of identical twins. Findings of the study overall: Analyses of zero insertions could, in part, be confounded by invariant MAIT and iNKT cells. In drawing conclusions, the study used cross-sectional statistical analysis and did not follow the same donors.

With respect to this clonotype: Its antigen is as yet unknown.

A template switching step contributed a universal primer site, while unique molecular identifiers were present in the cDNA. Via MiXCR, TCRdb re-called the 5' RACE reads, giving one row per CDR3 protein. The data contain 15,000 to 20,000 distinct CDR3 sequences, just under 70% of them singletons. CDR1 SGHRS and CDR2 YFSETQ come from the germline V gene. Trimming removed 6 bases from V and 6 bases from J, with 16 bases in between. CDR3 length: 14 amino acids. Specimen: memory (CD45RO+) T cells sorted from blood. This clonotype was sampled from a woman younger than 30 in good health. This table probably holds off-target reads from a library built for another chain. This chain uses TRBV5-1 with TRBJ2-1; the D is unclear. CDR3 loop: CASKESAFGNEQFF. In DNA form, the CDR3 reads TGCGCCAGCAAGGAATCCGCCTTCGGCAATGAGCAGTTCTTC.